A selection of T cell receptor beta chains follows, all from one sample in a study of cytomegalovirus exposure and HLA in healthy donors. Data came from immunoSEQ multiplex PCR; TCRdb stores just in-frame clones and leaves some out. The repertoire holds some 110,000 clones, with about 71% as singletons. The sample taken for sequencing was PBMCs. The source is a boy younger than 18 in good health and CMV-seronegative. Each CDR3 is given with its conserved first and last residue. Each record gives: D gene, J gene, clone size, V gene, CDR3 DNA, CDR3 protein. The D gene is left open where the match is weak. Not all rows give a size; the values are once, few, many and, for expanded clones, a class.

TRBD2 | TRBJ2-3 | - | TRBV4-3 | TGCGCCAGCAGCCAAGTAGCAGCGGGGGGCTCTAGCACAGATACGCAGTATTTT | CASSQVAAGGSSTDTQYF
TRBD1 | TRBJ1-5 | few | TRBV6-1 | TGTGCCAGCAGTGATACGGACAGGACAAGCAATCAGCCCCAGCATTTT | CASSDTDRTSNQPQHF
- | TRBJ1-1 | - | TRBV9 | TGTGCCAGCAGCCCCGCCGGGGTCTTGGACACTGAAGCTTTCTTT | CASSPAGVLDTEAFF
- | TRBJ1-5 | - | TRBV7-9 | TGTGCCAGCAGCTTAGTATTATGGACCGGGACAAATCAGCCCCAGCATTTT | CASSLVLWTGTNQPQHF
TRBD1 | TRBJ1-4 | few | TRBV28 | TGTGCCAGCAATCCGGGACAGAGGAATGAAAAACTGTTTTTT | CASNPGQRNEKLFF
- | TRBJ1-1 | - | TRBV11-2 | TGTGCCAGCAGCTTGACAGAGAACACTGAAGCTTTCTTT | CASSLTENTEAFF
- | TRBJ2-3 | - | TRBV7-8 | TGTGCCAGCAGCTTAGCCTATTACACAGATACGCAGTATTTT | CASSLAYYTDTQYF
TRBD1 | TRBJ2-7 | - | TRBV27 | TGTGCCAGCATGTGGGACAGGGGAAGCTACGAGCAGTACTTC | CASMWDRGSYEQYF
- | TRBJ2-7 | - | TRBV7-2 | TGTGCCAGCAGCAATTTCCCGCAGGGTCGTAACTACGAGCAGTACTTC | CASSNFPQGRNYEQYF
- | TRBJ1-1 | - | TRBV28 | TGTGCCAGCAGTTCGCCCAGGGAAGCTTTCTTT | CASSSPREAFF
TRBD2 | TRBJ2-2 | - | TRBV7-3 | TGTGCCAGCAGCAAAAGCGGGACGGCTATCACCGGGGAGCTGTTTTTT | CASSKSGTAITGELFF
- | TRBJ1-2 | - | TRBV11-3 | TGTGCCAGGGGGGGGCGGGGTGGCTACACCTTC | CARGGRGGYTF
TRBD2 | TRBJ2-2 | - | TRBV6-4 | TGTGCCAGCAGTAGCGGGGACACCGGGGAGCTGTTTTTT | CASSSGDTGELFF
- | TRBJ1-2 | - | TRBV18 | TGTGCCACCGGGTTGAGAATCGACTATGGCTACACCTTC | CATGLRIDYGYTF
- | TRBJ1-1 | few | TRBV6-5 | TGTGCCAGCAGTTACGGAGGGAACACTGAAGCTTTCTTT | CASSYGGNTEAFF
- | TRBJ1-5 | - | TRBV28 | TGTGCCAGCAGTCTAAACAGAGATTATCAGCCCCAGCATTTT | CASSLNRDYQPQHF
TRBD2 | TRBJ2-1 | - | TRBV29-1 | TGCAGCGGGGCGAGCGGGAGGGGATCCTACAATGAGCAGTTCTTC | CSGASGRGSYNEQFF
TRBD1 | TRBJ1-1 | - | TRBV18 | TGTGCCAGCTCACCCGGACAGGACACTGAAGCTTTCTTT | CASSPGQDTEAFF
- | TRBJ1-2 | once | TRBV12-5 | TGTGCTAGTGGGATACAGGAAAACTATGGCTACACCTTC | CASGIQENYGYTF
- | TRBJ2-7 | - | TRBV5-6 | TGTGCCAGCAGTCCCACCGAGGGCAGGAGCTCCTACGAGCAGTACTTC | CASSPTEGRSSYEQYF
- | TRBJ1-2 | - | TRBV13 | TGTGCCAGCAGCTTATTACCCAGGATTTTAGTGGACTATGGCTACACCTTC | CASSLLPRILVDYGYTF
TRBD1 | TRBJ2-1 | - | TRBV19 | TGTGCCAGTAGTGGAACTAGGACAGGGGATTACAATGAGCAGTTCTTC | CASSGTRTGDYNEQFF
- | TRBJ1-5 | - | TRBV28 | TGTGCCAGCAGTTTAGCAGATTATTATCCCAATCAGCCCCAGCATTTT | CASSLADYYPNQPQHF
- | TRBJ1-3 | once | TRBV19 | TGTGCCAGTAGTTCCGGACTTTCCTCTGGAAACACCATATATTTT | CASSSGLSSGNTIYF
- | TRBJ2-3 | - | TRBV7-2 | TGTGCCAGCAGCCCTTGGACTTCTAGCACAGATACGCAGTATTTT | CASSPWTSSTDTQYF
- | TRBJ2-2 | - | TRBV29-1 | TGCAGTGCCATAGGGGGGAACACCGGGGAGCTGTTTTTT | CSAIGGNTGELFF
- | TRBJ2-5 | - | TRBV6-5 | TGTGCCAGCAGCCCCGGGTTTGGAGAGACCCAGTACTTC | CASSPGFGETQYF
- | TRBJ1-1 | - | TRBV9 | TGTGCCAGCAGCGTAAACGGGGATACTGAAGCTTTCTTT | CASSVNGDTEAFF
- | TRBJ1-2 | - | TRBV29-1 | TGCAGCGTTGAATCCAGCGCAGCTAACTATGGCTACACCTTC | CSVESSAANYGYTF
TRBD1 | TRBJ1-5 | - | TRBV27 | TGTGCCAGCAGTTTTAGGGGGCAGAGTCAGCCCCAGCATTTT | CASSFRGQSQPQHF
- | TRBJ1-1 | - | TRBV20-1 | TGCAGGGGCAAAACGAACACTGAAGCTTTCTTT | CRGKTNTEAFF
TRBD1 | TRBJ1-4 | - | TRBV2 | TGTGCCAGCAACCAAAGGGACAGGGGGGATGAAAAACTGTTTTTT | CASNQRDRGDEKLFF
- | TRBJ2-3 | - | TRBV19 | TGTGCCAGCCAGCCGACTGTAATAGTGTCAGATACGCAGTATTTT | CASQPTVIVSDTQYF
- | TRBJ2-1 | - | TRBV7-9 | TGTGCCAGCAGCTTAGATGGCTATGAGCAGTTCTTC | CASSLDGYEQFF
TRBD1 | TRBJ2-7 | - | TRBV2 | TGTGCCAGCAGTGGAGTGGACAGGAACTACGAGCAGTACTTC | CASSGVDRNYEQYF
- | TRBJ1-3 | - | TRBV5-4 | TGTGCCAGCAGCTTGGCAGGGGTGAATGGAAACACCATATATTTT | CASSLAGVNGNTIYF
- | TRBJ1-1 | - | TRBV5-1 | TGCGCCAGCAGCTTGGCGGTGGCGGGGGGAGCTTTCTTT | CASSLAVAGGAFF
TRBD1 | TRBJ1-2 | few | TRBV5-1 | TGCGCCAGCAGCCCGAGAGGACAGGGCAGCTACACCTTC | CASSPRGQGSYTF
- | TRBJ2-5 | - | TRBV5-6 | TGTGCCAGCAGCTTCTCTGTCGCGGAGACCCAGTACTTC | CASSFSVAETQYF
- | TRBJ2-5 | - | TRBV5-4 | TGTGCCAGCAGCCCTGACAGGAGGAGGCAAGAGACCCAGTACTTC | CASSPDRRRQETQYF
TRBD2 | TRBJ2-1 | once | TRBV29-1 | TGCAGCGTGGGGGGCGGGGGGCCCCCTTGGGAGCAGTTCTTC | CSVGGGGPPWEQFF